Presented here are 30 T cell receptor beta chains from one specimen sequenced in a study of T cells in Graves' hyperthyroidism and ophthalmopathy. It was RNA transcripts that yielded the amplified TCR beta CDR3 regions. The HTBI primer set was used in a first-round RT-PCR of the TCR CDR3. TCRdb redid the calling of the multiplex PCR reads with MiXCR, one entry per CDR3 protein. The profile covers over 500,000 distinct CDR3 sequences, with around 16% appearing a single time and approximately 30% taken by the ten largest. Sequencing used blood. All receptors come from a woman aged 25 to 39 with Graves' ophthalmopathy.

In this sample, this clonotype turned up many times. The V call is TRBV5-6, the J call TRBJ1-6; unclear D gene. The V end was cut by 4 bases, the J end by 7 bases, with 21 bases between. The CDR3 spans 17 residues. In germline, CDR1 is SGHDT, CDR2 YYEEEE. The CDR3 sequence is CASSRWAPGVLNSPLHF. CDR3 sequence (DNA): TGTGCCAGCAGCCGTTGGGCCCCCGGGGTTCTGAATTCACCCCTCCACTTT.

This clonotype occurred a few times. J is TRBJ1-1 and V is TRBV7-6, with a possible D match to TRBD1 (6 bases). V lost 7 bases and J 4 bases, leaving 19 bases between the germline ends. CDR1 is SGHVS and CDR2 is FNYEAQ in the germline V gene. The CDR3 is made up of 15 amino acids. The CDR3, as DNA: TGTGCCAGCAACCAACTTGGGGGGGCTGGCACTGAAGCTTTCTTT. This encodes CASNQLGGAGTEAFF.

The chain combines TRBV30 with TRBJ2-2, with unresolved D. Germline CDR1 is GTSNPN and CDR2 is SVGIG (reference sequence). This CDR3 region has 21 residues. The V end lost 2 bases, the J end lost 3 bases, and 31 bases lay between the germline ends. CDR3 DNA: TGTGCCTGGAGTTCCCCCTTATCGACTCCGGCACCCCTATTTCACACCGGGGAGCTGTTTTTT. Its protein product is CAWSSPLSTPAPLFHTGELFF. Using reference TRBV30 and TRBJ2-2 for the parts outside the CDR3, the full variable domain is SQTIHQWPATLVQPVGSPLSLECTVEGTSNPNLYWYRQAAGRGLQLLFYSVGIGQISSEVPQNLSASRPQDRQFILSSKKLLLSDSGFYLCAWSSPLSTPAPLFHTGELFFGEGSRLTVL.

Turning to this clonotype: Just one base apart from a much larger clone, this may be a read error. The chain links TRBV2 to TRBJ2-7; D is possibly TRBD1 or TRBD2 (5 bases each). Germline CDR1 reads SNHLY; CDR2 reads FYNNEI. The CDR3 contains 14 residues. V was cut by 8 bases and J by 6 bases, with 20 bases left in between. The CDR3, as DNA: TGTGCCAGCGTTCGGGTGGGGGAAGGAACCGAGCAGTACTTC. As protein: CASVRVGEGTEQYF.

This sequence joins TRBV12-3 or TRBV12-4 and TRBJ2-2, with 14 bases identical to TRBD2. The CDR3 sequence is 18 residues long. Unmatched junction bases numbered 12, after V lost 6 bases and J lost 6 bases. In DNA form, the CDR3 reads TGTGCCAGCAGGGAGACCGGGACTAGCGGGAGAAGGGCCGGGGAGCTGTTTTTT. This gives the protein CASRETGTSGRRAGELFF.

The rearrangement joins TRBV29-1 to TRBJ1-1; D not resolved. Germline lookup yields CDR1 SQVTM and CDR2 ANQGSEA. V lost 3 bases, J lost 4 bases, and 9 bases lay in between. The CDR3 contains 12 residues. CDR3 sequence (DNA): TGCAGCGTTGATCAGGCGCGCACTGAAGCTTTCTTT. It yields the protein CSVDQARTEAFF.

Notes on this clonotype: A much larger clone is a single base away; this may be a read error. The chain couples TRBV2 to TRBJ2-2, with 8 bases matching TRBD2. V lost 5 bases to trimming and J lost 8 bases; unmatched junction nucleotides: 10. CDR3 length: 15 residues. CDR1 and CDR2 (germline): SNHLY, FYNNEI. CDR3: CASSPIAGSTGELFF. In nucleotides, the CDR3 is TGTGCCAGCAGTCCAATAGCGGGATCTACAGGGGAGCTGTTTTTT.

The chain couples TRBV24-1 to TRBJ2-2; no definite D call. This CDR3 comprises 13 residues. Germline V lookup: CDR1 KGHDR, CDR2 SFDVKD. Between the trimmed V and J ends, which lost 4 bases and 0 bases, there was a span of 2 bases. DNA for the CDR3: TGTGCCACCAGTGACACGAACACCGGGGAGCTGTTTTTT. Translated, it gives CATSDTNTGELFF.

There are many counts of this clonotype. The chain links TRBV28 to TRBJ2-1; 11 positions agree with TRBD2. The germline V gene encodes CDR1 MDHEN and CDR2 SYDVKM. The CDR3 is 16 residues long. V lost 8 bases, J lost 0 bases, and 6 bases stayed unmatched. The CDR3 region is CASETSGSSSYNEQFF. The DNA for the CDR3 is TGTGCCAGCGAAACTAGCGGGAGTAGCTCCTACAATGAGCAGTTCTTC.

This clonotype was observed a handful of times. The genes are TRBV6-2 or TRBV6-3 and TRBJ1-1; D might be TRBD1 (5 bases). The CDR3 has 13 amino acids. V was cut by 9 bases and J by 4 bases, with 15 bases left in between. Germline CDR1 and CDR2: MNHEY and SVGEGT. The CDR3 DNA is TGTGCCAGTAACTGGGGGTTGCCCACTGAAGCTTTCTTT. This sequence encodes CASNWGLPTEAFF.

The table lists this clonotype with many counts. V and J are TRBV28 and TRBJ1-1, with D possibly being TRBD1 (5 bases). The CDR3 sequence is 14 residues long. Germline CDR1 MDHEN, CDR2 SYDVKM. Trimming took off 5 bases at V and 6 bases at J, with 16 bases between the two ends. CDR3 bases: TGTGCCAGCAGTCGACAGTCGGGGTACGCTGAAGCTTTCTTT. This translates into CASSRQSGYAEAFF. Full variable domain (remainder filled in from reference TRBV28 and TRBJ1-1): DVKVTQSSRYLVKRTGEKVFLECVQDMDHENMFWYRQDPGLGLRLIYFSYDVKMKEKGDIPEGYSVSREKKERFSLILESASTNQTSMYLCASSRQSGYAEAFFGQGTRLTVV.

The CDR3 DNA sequence: TGTGCCAGCAGCCCCGCCGGGGCGGGAGGGTCGGAGGAGCAGTACTTC. It encodes CASSPAGAGGSEEQYF. The chain is built from TRBV4-2 and TRBJ2-7; TRBD2 aligns across 9 bases. The CDR3 has 16 residues. V gave up 4 bases and J gave up 7 bases; unmatched junction bases: 14. CDR1 LGHNA and CDR2 YNFKEQ come from the germline V gene.

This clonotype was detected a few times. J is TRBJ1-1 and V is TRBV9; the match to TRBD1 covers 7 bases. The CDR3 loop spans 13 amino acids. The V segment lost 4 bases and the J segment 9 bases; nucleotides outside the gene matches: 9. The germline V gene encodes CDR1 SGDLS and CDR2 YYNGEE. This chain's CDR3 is CASSPRTGSQAFF. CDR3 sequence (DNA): TGTGCCAGCAGCCCGAGGACAGGTTCCCAAGCTTTCTTT.

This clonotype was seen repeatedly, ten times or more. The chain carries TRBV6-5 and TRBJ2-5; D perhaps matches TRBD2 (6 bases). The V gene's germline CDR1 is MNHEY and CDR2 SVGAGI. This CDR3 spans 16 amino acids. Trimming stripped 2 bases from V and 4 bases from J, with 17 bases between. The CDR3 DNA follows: TGTGCCAGCAGTTACCCCCGGAGGGGTGTTCGAGAGACCCAGTACTTC. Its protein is CASSYPRRGVRETQYF.

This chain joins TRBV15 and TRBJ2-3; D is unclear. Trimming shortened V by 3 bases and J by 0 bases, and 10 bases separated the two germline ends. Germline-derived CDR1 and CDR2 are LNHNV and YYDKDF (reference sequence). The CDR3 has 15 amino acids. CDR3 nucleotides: TGTGCCACCAGCAGCCCGCGGAAAAGCACAGATACGCAGTATTTT. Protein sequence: CATSSPRKSTDTQYF. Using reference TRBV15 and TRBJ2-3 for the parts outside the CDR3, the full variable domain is DAMVIQNPRYQVTQFGKPVTLSCSQTLNHNVMYWYQQKSSQAPKLLFHYYDKDFNNEADTPDNFQSRRPNTSFCFLDIRSPGLGDTAMYLCATSSPRKSTDTQYFGPGTRLTVL.

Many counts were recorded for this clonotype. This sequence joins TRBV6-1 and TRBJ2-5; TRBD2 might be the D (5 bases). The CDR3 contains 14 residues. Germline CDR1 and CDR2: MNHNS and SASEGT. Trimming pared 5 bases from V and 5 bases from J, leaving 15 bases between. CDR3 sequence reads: CASSSSGERETQYF. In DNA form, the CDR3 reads TGTGCCAGCAGTTCCTCCGGGGAAAGGGAGACCCAGTACTTC.

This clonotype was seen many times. This CDR3 reads CASSLGGKSRETQYF. CDR3 coding DNA: TGTGCCAGCAGTTTGGGGGGGAAATCCCGAGAGACCCAGTACTTC. The chain couples TRBV28 to TRBJ2-5; TRBD2 matches 7 bases. CDR3 length: 15 amino acids. CDR1 MDHEN and CDR2 SYDVKM come from the germline V gene. With V trimmed by 3 bases and J by 4 bases, 8 bases remained unmatched.

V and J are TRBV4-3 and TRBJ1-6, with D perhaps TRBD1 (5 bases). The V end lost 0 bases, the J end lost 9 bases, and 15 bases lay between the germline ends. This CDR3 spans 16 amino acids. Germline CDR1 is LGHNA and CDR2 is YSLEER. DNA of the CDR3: TGCGCCAGCAGCCAAGATTTTGCAGGGTTGGGTTCACCCCTCCACTTT. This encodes CASSQDFAGLGSPLHF.

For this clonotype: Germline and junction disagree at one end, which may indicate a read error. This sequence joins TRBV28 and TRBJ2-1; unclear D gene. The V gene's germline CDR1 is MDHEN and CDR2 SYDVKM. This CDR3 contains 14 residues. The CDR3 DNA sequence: TGTGCCAGCAGCCCCGCGGACGCCTACAATGGGCAGTTCTTC. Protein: CASSPADAYNGQFF.

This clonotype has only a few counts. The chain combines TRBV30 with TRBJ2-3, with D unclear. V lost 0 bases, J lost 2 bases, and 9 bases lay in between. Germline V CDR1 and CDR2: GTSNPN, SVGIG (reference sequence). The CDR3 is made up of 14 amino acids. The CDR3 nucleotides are TGTGCCTGGAGTGTAGTAGGAAACACAGATACGCAGTATTTT. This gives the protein CAWSVVGNTDTQYF.

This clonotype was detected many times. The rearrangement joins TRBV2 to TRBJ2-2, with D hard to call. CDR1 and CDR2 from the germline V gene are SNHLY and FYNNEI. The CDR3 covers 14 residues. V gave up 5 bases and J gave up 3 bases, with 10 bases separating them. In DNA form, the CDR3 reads TGTGCCAGCAGTCCAGAAGGTGACACCGGGGAGCTGTTTTTT. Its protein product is CASSPEGDTGELFF.

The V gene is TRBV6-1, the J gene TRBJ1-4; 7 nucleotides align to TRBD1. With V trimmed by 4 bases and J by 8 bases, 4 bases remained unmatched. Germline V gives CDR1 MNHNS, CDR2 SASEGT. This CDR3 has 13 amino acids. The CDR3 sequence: CASSGPGQEKLFF. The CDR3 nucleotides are TGTGCCAGCAGTGGACCGGGACAGGAAAAACTGTTTTTT.

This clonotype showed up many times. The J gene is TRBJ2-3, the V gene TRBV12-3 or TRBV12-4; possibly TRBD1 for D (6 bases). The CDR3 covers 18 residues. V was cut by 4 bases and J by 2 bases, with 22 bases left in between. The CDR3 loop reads CASSSRKPTQGDTDTQYF. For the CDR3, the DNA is TGTGCCAGCAGTTCCCGTAAACCCACACAGGGTGACACAGATACGCAGTATTTT.

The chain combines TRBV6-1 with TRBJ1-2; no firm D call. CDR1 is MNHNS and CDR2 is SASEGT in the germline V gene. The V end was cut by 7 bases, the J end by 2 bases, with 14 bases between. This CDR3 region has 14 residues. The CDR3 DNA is TGTGCCAGCAATCCTGGACGGATCAACTATGGCTACACCTTC. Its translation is CASNPGRINYGYTF.

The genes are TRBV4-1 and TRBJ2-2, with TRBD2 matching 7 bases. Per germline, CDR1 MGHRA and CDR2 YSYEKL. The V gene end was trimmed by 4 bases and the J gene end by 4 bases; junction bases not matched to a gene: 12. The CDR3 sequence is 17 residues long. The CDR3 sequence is CASSPPIAGRGTGELFF. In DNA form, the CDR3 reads TGCGCCAGCAGCCCGCCTATAGCGGGCCGAGGCACCGGGGAGCTGTTTTTT.

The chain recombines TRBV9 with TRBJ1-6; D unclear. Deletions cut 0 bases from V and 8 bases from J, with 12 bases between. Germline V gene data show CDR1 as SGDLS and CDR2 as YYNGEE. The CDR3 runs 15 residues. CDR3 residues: CASSVGQERDSPLHF. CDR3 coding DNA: TGTGCCAGCAGCGTAGGGCAGGAGAGGGATTCACCCCTCCACTTT.

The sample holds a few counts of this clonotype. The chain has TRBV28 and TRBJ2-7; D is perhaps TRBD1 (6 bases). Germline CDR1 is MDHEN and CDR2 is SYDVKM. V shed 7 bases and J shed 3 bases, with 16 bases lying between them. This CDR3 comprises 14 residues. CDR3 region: CASTLGGPLYEQYF. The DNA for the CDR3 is TGTGCCAGCACCCTAGGGGGACCACTCTACGAGCAGTACTTC.

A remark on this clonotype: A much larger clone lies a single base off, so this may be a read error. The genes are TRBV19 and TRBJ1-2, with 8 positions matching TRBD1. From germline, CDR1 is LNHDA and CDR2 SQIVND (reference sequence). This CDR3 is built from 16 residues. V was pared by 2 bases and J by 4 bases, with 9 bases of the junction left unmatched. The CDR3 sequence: CASSILRQGFGYGYTF. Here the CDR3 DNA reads TGTGCCAGTAGTATACTCCGACAGGGGTTCGGCTATGGCTACACCTTC.

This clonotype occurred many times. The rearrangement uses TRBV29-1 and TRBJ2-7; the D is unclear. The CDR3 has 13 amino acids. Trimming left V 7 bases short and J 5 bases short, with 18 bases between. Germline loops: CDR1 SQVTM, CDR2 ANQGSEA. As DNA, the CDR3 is TGCAGCGGTAGACTTTTACTTGAGGACGAGCAGTACTTC. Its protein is CSGRLLLEDEQYF.

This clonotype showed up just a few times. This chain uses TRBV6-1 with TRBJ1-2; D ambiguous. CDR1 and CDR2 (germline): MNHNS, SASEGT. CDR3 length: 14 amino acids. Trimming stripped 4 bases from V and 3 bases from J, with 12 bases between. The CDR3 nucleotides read TGTGCCAGCAGTGTCACGGAACCCTACTATGGCTACACCTTC. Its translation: CASSVTEPYYGYTF.